This TCR beta chain appears in the sequencing data of a study of control samples from healthy donors and cancer patients. Generated by immunoSEQ multiplex PCR, the TCRdb table keeps only in-frame clones and is missing some. The sample lists roughly 190,000 clones; 91% were seen once. This clone appeared once. There are 14 residues in the CDR3. Trimming stripped 7 bases from V and 0 bases from J, with 12 bases between. From germline, CDR1 is MNHEY and CDR2 SVGAGI. The receptor comes from a man aged 30 to 45 in good health. The rearrangement uses TRBV6-5 and TRBJ1-2, with D perhaps TRBD1 (6 bases). The sequencing input was blood. CDR3 region: CASNKQGANYGYTF. The CDR3 region has the DNA TGTGCCAGCAACAAACAGGGAGCTAACTATGGCTACACCTTC.